The present TCR beta chain was sequenced within a study of blood T cells in healthy people across ages (dated by TCRdb to between 2014 and 2017). General notes on the study: In model experiments, roughly one uniquely barcoded TCR beta cDNA molecule per two T cells was captured by template switching. The study measured age-related changes in TCR beta repertoire diversity using deep sequencing normalized with unique cDNA molecular identifiers. Four age groups were formed from the donors: young (average approximately 16 years), middle-aged (just under 40), aged (approximately 60) and long-lived (about 80). To avoid experimental bias, donors of different ages were distributed randomly across sequencing lanes. For two donors (one aged 18 to 30 and one aged 80 or older), the study analyzed two additional independent replicas of 1 million unique cDNA reads from the same blood draw.

Library preparation used 5' RACE. The sequencing machine was an Illumina HiSeq 2500. A second PCR of roughly 6 to 11 cycles was run with a J-beta primer mix and a sample-barcoded 5' primer. A unique molecular identifier was introduced onto each TCR beta cDNA molecule by a template-switch 5' adaptor carrying 12 random nucleotides. Each sample yielded at least 2.5 million CDR3-containing paired-end reads. First-strand cDNA was synthesized from all RNA with the Mint cDNA synthesis kit, primed by a TRBC-specific oligonucleotide. Following uracil-DNA glycosylase treatment, a first 18-cycle PCR with universal primers M1SS and BC2_uni_R was performed on all cDNA. In the source study's methods: For normalization, 1 million high-quality reads, each with a distinct molecular identifier, were randomly selected from each sample. Reads with shared molecular identifiers were discarded instead of being binned into consensus sequences. CDR3 identification, clonotype clustering and error correction used MiTCR with a Q25 quality threshold and the strictest error-elimination algorithm. Lower-bound total TCR beta diversity was estimated with a nonparametric unseen species model using Euler transformation. TCRdb reprocessing: public reads trimmed at Q25 with fastp, clones called with MiXCR, in-frame beta chains kept. Every distinct CDR3 protein forms one entry, paired with its most common genes and DNA. Clone size and V and J calls follow TCRdb, not the original study. The sample table lists hundreds of thousands of distinct CDR3 sequences, approximately 31% of them with a count of one. Approximately 15% of the sample belongs to the ten largest clones.

This clonotype was recorded at least ten times. Its antigen is currently not known. Per-nucleotide qualities are absent, and no much larger clonotype sits a single base away. Donors were a few dozen systemically healthy Caucasian individuals from Russia aged 6 to 90 years. Each donor gave ten milliliters of peripheral blood, drawn into EDTA-treated Vacutainer tubes. Ficoll-Paque density-gradient centrifugation was used to isolate PBMCs, with at least 6.5 million obtained per sample. Trizol reagent was used to extract total RNA from PBMCs, with at least 5.5 micrograms per sample. For every donor, an aliquot of PBMCs went through flow cytometry to measure the percentages of naive CD45RAhigh/CD27high T cells. What the study reported, not specific to this receptor: Because profiling used bulk unsorted PBMCs, naive and antigen-experienced compartments could not be compared conclusively. Compared with the aged group, more naive CD4+ T cells, fewer expanded clones and increased TCR diversity were shown by the long-lived group, suggesting age selection. The percentage of naive T cells measured by flow cytometry correlated strongly with observed TCR beta diversity. Donor CMV infection status was unknown, potentially confounding age-related changes in expanded clonotypes. As age increased, observed TCR beta diversity per million T cells dropped in a roughly linear way, and a significant reduction was already evident by age approximately 40. Estimates of total diversity based on one million sequenced T cells were considered lower bounds and underestimates.

Relative to germline, V is 8 bases shorter and J is 0 bases shorter, with 11 bases between their ends. Based on the germline V gene, the CDR1 and CDR2 sequences are MGHDK and SYGVNS. The CDR3 starts with the cysteine, ends with the phenylalanine, and has 14 residues. CDR3 DNA is the only sequence kept; it has 42 bases, read in frame from the first base. This sequence originates from a woman at least 80 years old in good health. Donor details come from another sample of the same person, matched by shared clones. Sequenced sample: blood. Here the chain combines TRBV25-1 and TRBJ2-1, with the D segment identity uncertain. The nucleotide sequence reads TGTGCCAGCGGCTCTAGAAGCTCCTACAATGAGCAGTTCTTC. This gives the protein CASGSRSSYNEQFF.